The clone carrying this T cell receptor (beta chain) has just a few counts. Its antigen remains unknown. These data originate in a study of response to subunit inactivated influenza vaccine. Whole-study findings and limits: That few new T cells are recruited by each seasonal influenza vaccination was the authors' suggestion.

V lost 0 bases, J lost 4 bases, and 13 bases lay in between. The CDR3 consists of 16 residues. Germline V lookup: CDR1 MNHEY, CDR2 SVGAGI. TCRdb independently ran MiXCR on the RT-PCR reads; one entry per CDR3 protein. This table has roughly 760,000 distinct CDR3 sequences, 20% to 25% appearing once. The source of this sequence is a man aged 50-60 years who received an inactivated influenza vaccine. The chain couples TRBV6-5 to TRBJ2-1; D unresolved. Specimen: PBMCs from blood, collected 5 days after vaccination. Written as DNA, the CDR3 is TGTGCCAGCAGTTACTCGTCCCACACCAATTACAATGAGCAGTTCTTC. Encoded protein: CASSYSSHTNYNEQFF.